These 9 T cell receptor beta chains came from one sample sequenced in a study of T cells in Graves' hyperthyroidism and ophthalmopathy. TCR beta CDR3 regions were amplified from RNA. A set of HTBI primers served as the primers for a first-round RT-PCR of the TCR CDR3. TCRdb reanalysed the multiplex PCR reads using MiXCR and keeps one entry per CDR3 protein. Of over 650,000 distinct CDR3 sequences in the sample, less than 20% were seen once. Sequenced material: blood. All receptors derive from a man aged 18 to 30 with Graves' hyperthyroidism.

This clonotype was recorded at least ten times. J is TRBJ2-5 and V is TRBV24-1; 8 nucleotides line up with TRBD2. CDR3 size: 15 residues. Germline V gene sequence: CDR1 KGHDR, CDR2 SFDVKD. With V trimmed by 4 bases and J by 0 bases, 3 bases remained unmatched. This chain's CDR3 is CATSDSSGNQETQYF. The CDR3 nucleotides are TGTGCCACCAGTGACAGTAGCGGGAACCAAGAGACCCAGTACTTC.

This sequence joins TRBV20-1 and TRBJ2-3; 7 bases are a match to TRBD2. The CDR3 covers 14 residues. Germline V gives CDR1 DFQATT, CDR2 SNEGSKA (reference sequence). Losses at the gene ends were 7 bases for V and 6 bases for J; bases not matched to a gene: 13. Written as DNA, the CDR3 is TGCAGTGTGAAACTAGCGCCTTGGAGTGATACGCAGTATTTT. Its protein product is CSVKLAPWSDTQYF.

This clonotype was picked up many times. The CDR3 spells CASAASGGYEQYF. CDR3 in DNA: TGTGCCAGCGCGGCTAGCGGGGGCTACGAGCAGTACTTC. The chain couples TRBV3-1 to TRBJ2-7, with TRBD2 matching over 10 bases. The CDR3 contains 13 residues. Germline values: CDR1 LGHDT, CDR2 YNNKEL (reference sequence). V was pared by 8 bases and J by 3 bases, with 4 bases of the junction left unmatched.

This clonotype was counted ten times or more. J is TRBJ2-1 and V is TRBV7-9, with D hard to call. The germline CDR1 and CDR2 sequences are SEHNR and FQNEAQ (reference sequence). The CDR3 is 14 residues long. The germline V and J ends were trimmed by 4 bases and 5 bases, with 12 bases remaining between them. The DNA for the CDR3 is TGTGCCAGCAGCTCGGACCCGGCTAACAATGAGCAGTTCTTC. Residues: CASSSDPANNEQFF.

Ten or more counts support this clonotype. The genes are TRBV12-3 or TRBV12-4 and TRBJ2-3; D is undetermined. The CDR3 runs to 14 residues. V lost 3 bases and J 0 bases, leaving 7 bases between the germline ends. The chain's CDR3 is CASSFAISTDTQYF. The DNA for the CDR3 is TGTGCCAGCAGTTTCGCGATTAGCACAGATACGCAGTATTTT.

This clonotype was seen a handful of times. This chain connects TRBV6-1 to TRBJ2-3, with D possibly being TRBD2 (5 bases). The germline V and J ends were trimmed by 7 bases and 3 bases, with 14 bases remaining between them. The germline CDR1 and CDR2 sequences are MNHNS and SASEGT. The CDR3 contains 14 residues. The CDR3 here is CASTTTRSTDTQYF. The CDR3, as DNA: TGTGCCAGCACCACCACTAGAAGTACAGATACGCAGTATTTT.

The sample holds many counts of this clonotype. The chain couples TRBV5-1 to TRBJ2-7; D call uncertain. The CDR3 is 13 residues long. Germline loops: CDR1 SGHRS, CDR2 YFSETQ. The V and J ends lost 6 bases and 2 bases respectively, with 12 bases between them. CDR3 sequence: CASNSGGPYEQYF. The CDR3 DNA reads TGCGCCAGCAACTCCGGCGGCCCCTACGAGCAGTACTTC. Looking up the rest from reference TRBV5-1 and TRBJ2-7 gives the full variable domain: KAGVTQTPRYLIKTRGQQVTLSCSPISGHRSVSWYQQTPGQGLQFLFEYFSETQRNKGNFPGRFSGRQFSNSRSEMNVSTLELGDSALYLCASNSGGPYEQYFGPGTRLTVT.

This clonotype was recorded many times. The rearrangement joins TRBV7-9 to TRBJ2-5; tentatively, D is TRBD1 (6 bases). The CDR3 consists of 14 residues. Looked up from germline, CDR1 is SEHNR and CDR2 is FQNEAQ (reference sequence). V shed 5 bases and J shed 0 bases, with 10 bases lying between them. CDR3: CASSLRDNQETQYF. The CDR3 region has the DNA TGTGCCAGCAGCCTCCGGGACAACCAAGAGACCCAGTACTTC. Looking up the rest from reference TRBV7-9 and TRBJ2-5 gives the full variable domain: DTGVSQNPRHKITKRGQNVTFRCDPISEHNRLYWYRQTLGQGPEFLTYFQNEAQLEKSRLLSDRFSAERPKGSFSTLEIQRTEQGDSAMYLCASSLRDNQETQYFGPGTRLLVL.

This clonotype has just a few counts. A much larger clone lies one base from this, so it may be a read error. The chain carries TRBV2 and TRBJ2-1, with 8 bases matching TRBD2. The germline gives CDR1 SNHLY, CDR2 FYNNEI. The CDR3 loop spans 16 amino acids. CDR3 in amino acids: CASSEDSGAPYNGQFF. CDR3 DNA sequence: TGTGCCAGCAGTGAGGATAGCGGGGCGCCTTACAATGGGCAGTTCTTC.